This TCR beta chain came from a study of radiotherapy plus CTLA-4 blockade in lung cancer. Across the whole study: Patients showed objective responses in over 15% of cases, and disease control was achieved by less than 35%. Study observations and caveats: Clones derived from tumor TCRs expanded in blood after radiotherapy plus ipilimumab. Early clonal dynamics of blood T cells, together with interferon-beta, were reported as the best response predictor.

With regard to this clone: The target antigen is unknown.

V dropped 5 bases and J dropped 0; count of bases not matched to a gene: 7. The CDR3 sequence is 16 residues long. The V gene's germline CDR1 is LNHDA and CDR2 SQIVND (reference sequence). Assay used: immunoSEQ multiplex PCR; TCRdb lists only in-frame clones, some missing. The table has some 100,000 clones, roughly 80% seen once. Participants had chemo-refractory metastatic non-small-cell lung cancer and were treated with focal radiation plus ipilimumab CTLA-4 blockade. The TCR comes from a human donor with non-small cell lung cancer who had a partial response to radiotherapy plus ipilimumab. The chain is built from TRBV19 and TRBJ2-4; 7 bases align to TRBD2. The sample in question was peripheral blood, obtained from a patient treated with radiotherapy plus ipilimumab. The chain's CDR3 is CASSPSGRLAKNIQYF. CDR3 bases: TGTGCCAGTAGTCCTAGCGGACGACTAGCCAAAAACATTCAGTACTTC.